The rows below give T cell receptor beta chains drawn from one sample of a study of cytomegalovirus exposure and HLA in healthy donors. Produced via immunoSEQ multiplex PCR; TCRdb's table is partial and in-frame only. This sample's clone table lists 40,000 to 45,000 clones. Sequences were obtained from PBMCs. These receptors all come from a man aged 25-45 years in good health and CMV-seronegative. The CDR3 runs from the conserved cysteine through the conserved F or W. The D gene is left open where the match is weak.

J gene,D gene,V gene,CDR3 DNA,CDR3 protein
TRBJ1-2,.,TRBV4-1,TGCGCCAGCAGCCAAGGCACCGGGACTCAAGTGAGCTATGGCTACACCTTC,CASSQGTGTQVSYGYTF
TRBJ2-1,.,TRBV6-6,TGTGCCAGCGGGGTTAGGGGCTCCTACAATGAGCAGTTCTTC,CASGVRGSYNEQFF
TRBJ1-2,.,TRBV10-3,TGTGCCACTCATAATCCTTTGAGCTATGGCTACACCTTC,CATHNPLSYGYTF
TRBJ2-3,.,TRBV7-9,TGTGCCAGCAGCTCTCAGGGGCCCAGCACAGATACGCAGTATTTT,CASSSQGPSTDTQYF
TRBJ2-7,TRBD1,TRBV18,TGTGCCAGCTCACCCGGACAGGGATCCTACGAGCAGTACTTC,CASSPGQGSYEQYF
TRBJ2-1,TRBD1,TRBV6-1,TGTGCCAGCAGTGACTTGACAGGGCCCCTTCTCTACAATGAGCAGTTCTTC,CASSDLTGPLLYNEQFF
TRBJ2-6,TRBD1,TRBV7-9,TGTGCCGGCGGACAGGGGGCTACTGGGGCCAACGTCCTGACTTTC,CAGGQGATGANVLTF
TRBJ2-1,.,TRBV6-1,TGTGCCAGCAGTGAATCCCCCTACTCCGACAATGAGCAGTTCTTC,CASSESPYSDNEQFF
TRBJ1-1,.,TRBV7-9,TGTGCCAGCAGCTTATCACGGTTGAACACTGAAGCTTTCTTT,CASSLSRLNTEAFF
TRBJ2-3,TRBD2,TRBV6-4,TGTGCCAGCAGTGAGCGGGGGGGGACAGATACGCAGTATTTT,CASSERGGTDTQYF
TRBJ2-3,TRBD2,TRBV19,TGTGCCAGTAGTGGCGCGGGAGGGTTAGATACGCAGTATTTT,CASSGAGGLDTQYF
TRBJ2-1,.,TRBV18,TGTGCCAGCTCACCTCGACTAGTGGAACAGTTCTTC,CASSPRLVEQFF
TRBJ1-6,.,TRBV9,TGTGCCAGCAGCGAAGGGACTGTTAATTATAATTCACCCCTCCACTTT,CASSEGTVNYNSPLHF
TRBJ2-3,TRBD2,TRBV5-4,TGTGCCAGCAGACCGGGACTAGCGGCCGATACGCAGTATTTT,CASRPGLAADTQYF
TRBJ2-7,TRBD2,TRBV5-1,TGCGCCAGCAGCTTGACTAGCGGGAGAGCCTACGAGCAGTACTTC,CASSLTSGRAYEQYF
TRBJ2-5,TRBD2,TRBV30,TGTGCCTGGAGTGGACTAGCTCGGGAGACCCAGTACTTC,CAWSGLARETQYF
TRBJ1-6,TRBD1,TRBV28,TGTGCCAGCACTAACGTCGCAGGGGGCCTTAATTCACCCCTCCACTTT,CASTNVAGGLNSPLHF
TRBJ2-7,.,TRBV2,TGTGCCAGCAGTGAATTTCCGCAGGACGGGGACGAGCAGTACTTC,CASSEFPQDGDEQYF
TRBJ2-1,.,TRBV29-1,TGCAGCGTTGGACCAGGGTCATACAATGAGCAGTTCTTC,CSVGPGSYNEQFF
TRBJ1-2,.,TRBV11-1,TGTGCCAGCAGCCCGCGCAGGATTCGCTCTGGCTACACCTTC,CASSPRRIRSGYTF
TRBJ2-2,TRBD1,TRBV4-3,TGCGCCAGCAGTCCCGGGACAGGGAGGGACACCGGGGAGCTGTTTTTT,CASSPGTGRDTGELFF
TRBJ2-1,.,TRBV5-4,TGTGCCAGCAGCTCTGAAAAGGGGGGGCGAAATGAGCAGTTCTTC,CASSSEKGGRNEQFF
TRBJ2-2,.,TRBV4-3,TGCGCCAGCAGCCAAGGTCGCCTAGCGAACACCGGGGAGCTGTTTTTT,CASSQGRLANTGELFF
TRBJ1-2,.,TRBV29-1,TGCAGCGTTGACACAGCATCCGATGGCTACACCTTC,CSVDTASDGYTF
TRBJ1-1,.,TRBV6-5,TGTGCCAGCAAATTAAACCGACAGGCGAACACTGAAGCTTTCTTT,CASKLNRQANTEAFF
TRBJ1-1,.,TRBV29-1,TGCAGCGTCGGGGTAATGTCGGGCACTGAAGCTTTCTTT,CSVGVMSGTEAFF
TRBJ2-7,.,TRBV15,TGTGCCACCAGCAGCACAGACTACGAGCAGTACTTC,CATSSTDYEQYF
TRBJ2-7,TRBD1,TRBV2,TGTGCCAGCAGTAGGGACAGAGATGACGAGCAGTACTTC,CASSRDRDDEQYF
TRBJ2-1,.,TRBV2,TGTGCAAGTAGGGGGAGTGAGCAGTTCTTC,CASRGSEQFF
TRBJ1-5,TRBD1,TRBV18,TGTGCCAGCTCCTTGGACAGGACGGCTCAGCCCCAGCATTTT,CASSLDRTAQPQHF
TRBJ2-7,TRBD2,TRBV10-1,TGCGCCAGCAGTGATATGGTTAGCGGGTCTACGAAGCAGTACTTC,CASSDMVSGSTKQYF
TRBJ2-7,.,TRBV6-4,TGTGCCAGCAGAACTCCGGGAGTCCCGGGGGACGAGCAGTACTTC,CASRTPGVPGDEQYF
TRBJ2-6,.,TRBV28,TGTGCCAGCAGTTTACAGGTCTCTGGGGCCAACGTCCTGACTTTC,CASSLQVSGANVLTF
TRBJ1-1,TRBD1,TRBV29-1,TGCAGCGTTTGGACAGGGGCTAACACTGAAGCTTTCTTT,CSVWTGANTEAFF
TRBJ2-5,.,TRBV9,TGTGCCAGCAGCGTAGCACAGAAAGAGACCCAGTACTTC,CASSVAQKETQYF
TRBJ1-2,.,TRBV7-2,TGTGCCAGCAGCTTAGTGCGGGACGGCTACACCTTC,CASSLVRDGYTF
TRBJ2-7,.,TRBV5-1,TGCGCCAGCAGCTTGGCGCAGGGTTGGTACGAGCAGTACTTC,CASSLAQGWYEQYF
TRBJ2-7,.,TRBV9,TGTGCCAGCAGCGTAGCGGGGTCCTACGAGCAGTACTTC,CASSVAGSYEQYF
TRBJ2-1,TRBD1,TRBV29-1,TGCAGCGTAGCCGGGACAGGGGTAGTCAATGAGCAGTTCTTC,CSVAGTGVVNEQFF
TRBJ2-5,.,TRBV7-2,TGTGCCAGCAGCTTAGCCGGCGGAGAGTACTTC,CASSLAGGEYF
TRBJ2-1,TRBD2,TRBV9,TGTGCCAGCAGCGTAGGACTAGCGGGGACCGTCAATGAGCAGTTCTTC,CASSVGLAGTVNEQFF